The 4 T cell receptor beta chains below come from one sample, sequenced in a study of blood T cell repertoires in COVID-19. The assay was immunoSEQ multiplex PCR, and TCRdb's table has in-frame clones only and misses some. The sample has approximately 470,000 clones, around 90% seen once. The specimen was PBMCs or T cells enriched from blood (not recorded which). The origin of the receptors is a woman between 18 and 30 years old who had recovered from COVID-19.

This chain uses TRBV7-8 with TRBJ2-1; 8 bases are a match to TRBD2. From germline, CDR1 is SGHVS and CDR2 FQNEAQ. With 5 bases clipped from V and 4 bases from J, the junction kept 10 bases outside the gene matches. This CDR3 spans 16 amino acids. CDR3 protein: CASSPGRGARYNEQFF. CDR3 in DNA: TGTGCCAGCAGCCCAGGGCGGGGGGCGAGGTACAATGAGCAGTTCTTC.

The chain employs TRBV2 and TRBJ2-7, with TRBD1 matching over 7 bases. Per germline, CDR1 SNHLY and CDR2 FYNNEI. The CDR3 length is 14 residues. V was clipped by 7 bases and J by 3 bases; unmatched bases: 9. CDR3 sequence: CASTRDRINYEQYF. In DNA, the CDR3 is TGTGCCAGCACCAGGGACAGAATAAACTACGAGCAGTACTTC.

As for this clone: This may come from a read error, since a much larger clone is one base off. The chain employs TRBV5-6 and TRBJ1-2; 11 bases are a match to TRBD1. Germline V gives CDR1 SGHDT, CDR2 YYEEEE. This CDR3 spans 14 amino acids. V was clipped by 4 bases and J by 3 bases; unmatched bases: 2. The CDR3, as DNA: TGTGCCAGCAGCCGGGACAGGGGGGACTATGGCTACACCTTC. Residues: CASSRDRGDYGYTF.

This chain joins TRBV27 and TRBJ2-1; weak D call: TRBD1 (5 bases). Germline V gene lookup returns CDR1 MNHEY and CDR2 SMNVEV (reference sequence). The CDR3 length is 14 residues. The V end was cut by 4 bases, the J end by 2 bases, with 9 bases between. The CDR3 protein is CASSYTTAYNEQFF. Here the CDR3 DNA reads TGTGCCAGCAGTTACACGACAGCCTACAATGAGCAGTTCTTC.